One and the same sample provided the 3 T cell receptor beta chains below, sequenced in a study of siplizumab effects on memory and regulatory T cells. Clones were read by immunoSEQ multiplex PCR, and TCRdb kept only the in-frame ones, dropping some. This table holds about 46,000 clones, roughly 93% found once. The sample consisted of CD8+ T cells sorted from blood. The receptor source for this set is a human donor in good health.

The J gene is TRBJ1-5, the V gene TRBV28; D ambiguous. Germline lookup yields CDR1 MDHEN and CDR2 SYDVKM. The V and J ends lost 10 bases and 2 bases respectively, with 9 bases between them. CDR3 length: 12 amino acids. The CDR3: CATLNGNQPQHF. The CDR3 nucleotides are TGTGCCACCCTGAACGGCAATCAGCCCCAGCATTTT.

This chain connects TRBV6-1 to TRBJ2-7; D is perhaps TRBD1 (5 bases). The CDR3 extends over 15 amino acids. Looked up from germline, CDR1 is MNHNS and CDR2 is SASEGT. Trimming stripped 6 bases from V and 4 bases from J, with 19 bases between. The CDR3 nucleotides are TGTGCCAGCAGCCTAGTACAGGAGACGTCGTACGAGCAGTACTTC. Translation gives CASSLVQETSYEQYF.

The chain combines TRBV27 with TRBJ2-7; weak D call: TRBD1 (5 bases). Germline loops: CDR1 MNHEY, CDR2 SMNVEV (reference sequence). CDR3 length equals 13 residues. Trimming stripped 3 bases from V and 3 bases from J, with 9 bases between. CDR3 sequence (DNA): TGTGCCAGCAGTTTGACAGCCAACTACGAGCAGTACTTC. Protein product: CASSLTANYEQYF.